Listed below are T cell receptor beta chains from one sample, sequenced in a study of blood T cell repertoires in COVID-19. The protocol was immunoSEQ multiplex PCR, while the TCRdb copy is restricted to in-frame clones and leaves out a portion. The sample yields some 48,000 clones, 90% seen once. The sequencing input was peripheral blood. The receptors shown here come from a man between 65 and 85 years old with acute or convalescent COVID-19. CDR3s include the opening cysteine and the closing phenylalanine or tryptophan. The D gene is left open where the match is weak. For some rows the clone size is stated as once, few or many, or as a class when expanded; others skip it.

j_call: TRBJ1-1; v_call: TRBV7-9; d_call: -; clone_size: -; cdr3_nt: TGTGCCAGCAGCTTAGCAGCGGGAATGGACACTGAAGCTTTCTTT; cdr3_aa: CASSLAAGMDTEAFF
j_call: TRBJ2-1; v_call: TRBV5-4; d_call: -; clone_size: -; cdr3_nt: TGTGCCAGCAGCGGCCCAGGGAGGCCGCGAAATGAGCAGTTCTTC; cdr3_aa: CASSGPGRPRNEQFF
j_call: TRBJ1-2; v_call: TRBV6-5; d_call: TRBD1; clone_size: -; cdr3_nt: TGTGCCAGCAGTAAGGACAGGCCTACCTATGGCTACACCTTC; cdr3_aa: CASSKDRPTYGYTF
j_call: TRBJ2-7; v_call: TRBV5-1; d_call: TRBD1; clone_size: -; cdr3_nt: TGCGCCAGCAGCTTGGCACAGGGGGTAACTTCCTACGAGCAGTACTTC; cdr3_aa: CASSLAQGVTSYEQYF
j_call: TRBJ1-5; v_call: TRBV6-2/TRBV6-3; d_call: -; clone_size: -; cdr3_nt: TGTGCCAGCAGTTCCGCTACTTCCCTTTATAGCAATCAGCCCCAGCATTTT; cdr3_aa: CASSSATSLYSNQPQHF
j_call: TRBJ1-6; v_call: TRBV5-6; d_call: TRBD1; clone_size: -; cdr3_nt: TGTGCCAGCAGCACCTCGACAGGGGCTCGTAATTCACCCCTCCACTTT; cdr3_aa: CASSTSTGARNSPLHF
j_call: TRBJ1-1; v_call: TRBV6-2/TRBV6-3; d_call: TRBD1; clone_size: -; cdr3_nt: TGTGCCAGCAGTTACACAGACAGGGATCCTGAAGCTTTCTTT; cdr3_aa: CASSYTDRDPEAFF
j_call: TRBJ1-2; v_call: TRBV6-4; d_call: TRBD1; clone_size: -; cdr3_nt: TGTGCCAGCAGTGTTAGGGGGGACAGGGCCTATGGCTACACCTTC; cdr3_aa: CASSVRGDRAYGYTF
j_call: TRBJ1-5; v_call: TRBV28; d_call: -; clone_size: -; cdr3_nt: TGTGCCAGCAGTTTACTGAGTCAGCCCCAGCATTTT; cdr3_aa: CASSLLSQPQHF
j_call: TRBJ2-3; v_call: TRBV5-6; d_call: -; clone_size: -; cdr3_nt: TGTGCCAGCAGCTTAGGAGTAAATACGCAGTATTTT; cdr3_aa: CASSLGVNTQYF
j_call: TRBJ1-1; v_call: TRBV21-1; d_call: -; clone_size: once; cdr3_nt: TGTGCCAGCAGCAGACCGGGACAGGGGCGGAACACTGAAGCTTTCTTT; cdr3_aa: CASSRPGQGRNTEAFF
j_call: TRBJ1-1; v_call: TRBV3-1/TRBV3-2; d_call: -; clone_size: -; cdr3_nt: TGTGCCAGCAGCCTCGACAGATCGGTCATGAACACTGAAGCTTTCTTT; cdr3_aa: CASSLDRSVMNTEAFF
j_call: TRBJ2-7; v_call: TRBV11-2; d_call: TRBD1; clone_size: -; cdr3_nt: TGTGCCAGCAGGCCTATTCGGGGGGGGACAGGGGATCACGAGCAGTACTTC; cdr3_aa: CASRPIRGGTGDHEQYF
j_call: TRBJ2-7; v_call: TRBV29-1; d_call: -; clone_size: few; cdr3_nt: TGCAGCGTTGCTATCTCCTACGAGCAGTACTTC; cdr3_aa: CSVAISYEQYF